This T cell receptor (beta chain) was found in a study of blood T cell repertoires in COVID-19. Study-wide context: The origin of the acute and convalescent COVID-19 samples was the United States, Italy and Spain. PBMCs, B-cell-depleted T cells, or T cells provided the cDNA or gDNA that made up the material.

Germline assignment: CDR1 SGHVS and CDR2 FQNEAQ. Between the trimmed V and J ends, which lost 5 bases and 12 bases, there was a span of 20 bases. The CDR3 extends over 13 amino acids. Original data processing: Nucleated cell number was recorded as an estimate derived from reference gene primer amplification. Here immunoSEQ multiplex PCR was the method, and the copy in TCRdb shows in-frame clones only, minus some. V and J calls and clone size are given by that table; D and trimming were obtained from the DNA. The sample includes roughly 230,000 clones, over 75% of them seen just once. The chain carries TRBV7-8 and TRBJ2-7; D perhaps matches TRBD1 (6 bases). This TCR was sampled from a human donor in a cohort sampled during active COVID-19. Material: peripheral blood. CDR3 amino acids: CASSPSTGGERYF. The CDR3 coding sequence is TGTGCCAGCAGCCCATCGACAGGCGGTGAGAGGTACTTC.